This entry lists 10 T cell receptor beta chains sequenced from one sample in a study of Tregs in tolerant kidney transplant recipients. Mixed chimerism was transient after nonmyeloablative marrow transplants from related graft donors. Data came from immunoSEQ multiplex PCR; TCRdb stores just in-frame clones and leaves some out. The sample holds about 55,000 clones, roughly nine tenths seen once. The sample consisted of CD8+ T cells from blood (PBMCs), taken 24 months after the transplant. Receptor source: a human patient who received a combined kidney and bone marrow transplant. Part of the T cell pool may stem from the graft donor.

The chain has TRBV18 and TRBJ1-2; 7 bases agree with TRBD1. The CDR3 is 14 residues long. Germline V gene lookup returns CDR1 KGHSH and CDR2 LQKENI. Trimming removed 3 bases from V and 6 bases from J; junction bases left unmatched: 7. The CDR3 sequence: CASSPAQQGHGYTF. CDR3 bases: TGTGCCAGCTCACCTGCCCAACAGGGGCATGGCTACACCTTC.

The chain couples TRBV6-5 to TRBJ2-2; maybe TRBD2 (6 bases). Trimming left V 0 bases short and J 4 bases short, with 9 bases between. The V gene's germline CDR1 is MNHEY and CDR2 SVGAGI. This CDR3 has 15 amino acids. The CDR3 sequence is CASSYSGGGTGELFF. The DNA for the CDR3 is TGTGCCAGCAGTTACTCCGGGGGTGGCACCGGGGAGCTGTTTTTT.

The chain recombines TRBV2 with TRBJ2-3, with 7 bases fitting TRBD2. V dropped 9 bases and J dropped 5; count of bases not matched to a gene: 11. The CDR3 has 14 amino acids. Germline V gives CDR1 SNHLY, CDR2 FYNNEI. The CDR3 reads CASDLAVDRDTQYF. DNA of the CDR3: TGTGCCAGTGACCTAGCGGTCGACAGAGATACGCAGTATTTT.

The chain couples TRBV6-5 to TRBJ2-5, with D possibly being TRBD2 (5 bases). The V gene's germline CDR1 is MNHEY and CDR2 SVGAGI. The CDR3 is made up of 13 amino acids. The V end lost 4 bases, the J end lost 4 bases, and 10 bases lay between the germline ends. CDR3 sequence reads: CASSSTSPETQYF. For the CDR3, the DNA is TGTGCCAGCAGTTCCACTAGTCCAGAGACCCAGTACTTC.

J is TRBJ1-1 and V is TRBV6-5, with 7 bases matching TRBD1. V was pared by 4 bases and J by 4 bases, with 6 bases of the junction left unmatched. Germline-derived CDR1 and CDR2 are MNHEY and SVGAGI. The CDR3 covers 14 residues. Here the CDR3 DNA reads TGTGCCAGCAGTTTATTCTCAGGGGGCACTGAAGCTTTCTTT. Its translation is CASSLFSGGTEAFF.

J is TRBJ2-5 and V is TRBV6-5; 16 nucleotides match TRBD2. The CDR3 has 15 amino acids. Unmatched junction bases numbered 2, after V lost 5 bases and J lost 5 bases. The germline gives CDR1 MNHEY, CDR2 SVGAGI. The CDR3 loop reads CASSGTSGGAETQYF. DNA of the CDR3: TGTGCCAGCAGTGGGACTAGCGGGGGGGCCGAGACCCAGTACTTC.

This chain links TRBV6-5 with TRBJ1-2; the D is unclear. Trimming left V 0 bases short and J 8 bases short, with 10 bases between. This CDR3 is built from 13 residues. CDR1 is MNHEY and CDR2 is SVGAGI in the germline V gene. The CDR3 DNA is TGTGCCAGCAGTTACTCGAGGCCCGGCGGCTACACCTTC. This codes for CASSYSRPGGYTF.

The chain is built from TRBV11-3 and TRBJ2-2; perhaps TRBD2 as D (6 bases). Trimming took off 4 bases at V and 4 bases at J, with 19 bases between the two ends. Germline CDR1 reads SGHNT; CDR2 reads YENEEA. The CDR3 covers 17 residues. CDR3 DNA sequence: TGTGCCAGCAGCTCGCCGTACGGGAGATTGGGCACCGGGGAGCTGTTTTTT. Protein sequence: CASSSPYGRLGTGELFF.

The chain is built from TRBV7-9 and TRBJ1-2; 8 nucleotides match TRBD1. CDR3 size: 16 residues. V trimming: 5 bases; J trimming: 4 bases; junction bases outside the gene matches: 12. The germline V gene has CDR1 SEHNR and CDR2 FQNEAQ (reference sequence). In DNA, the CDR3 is TGTGCCAGCAGCCCCTTGACAGGGGCCGGGCCCTATGGCTACACCTTC. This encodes CASSPLTGAGPYGYTF.

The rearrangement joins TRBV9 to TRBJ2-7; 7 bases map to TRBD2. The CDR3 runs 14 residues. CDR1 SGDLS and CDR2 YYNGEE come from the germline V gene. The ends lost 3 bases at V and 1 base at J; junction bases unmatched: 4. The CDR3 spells CASSASSGSYEQYF. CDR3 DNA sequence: TGTGCCAGCAGCGCTTCTAGCGGTTCCTACGAGCAGTACTTC.